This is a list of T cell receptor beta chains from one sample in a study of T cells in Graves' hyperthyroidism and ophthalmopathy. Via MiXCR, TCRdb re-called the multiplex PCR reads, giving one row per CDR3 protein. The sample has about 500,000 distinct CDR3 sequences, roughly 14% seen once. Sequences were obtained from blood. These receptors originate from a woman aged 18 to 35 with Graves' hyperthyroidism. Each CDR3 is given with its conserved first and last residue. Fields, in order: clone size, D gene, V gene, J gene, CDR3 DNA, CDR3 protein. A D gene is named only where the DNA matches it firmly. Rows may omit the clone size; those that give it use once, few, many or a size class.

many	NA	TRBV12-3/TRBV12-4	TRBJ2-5	TGTGCCAGCAGGGACCCGGGGGAGACCCAGTACTTC	CASRDPGETQYF
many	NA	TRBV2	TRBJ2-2	TGTGCCAGCAGTGAGTACAGGGCGGTCCGAAAAACCGGGGAGCTGTTTTTT	CASSEYRAVRKTGELFF
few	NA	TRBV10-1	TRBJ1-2	TGCGCCAGCAGTGATAGGGCCCCCTATGGCTACACCTTC	CASSDRAPYGYTF
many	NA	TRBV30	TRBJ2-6	TGTGCCTGGAGTGTAAACTCTGGGGCCAACGTCCTGACTTTC	CAWSVNSGANVLTF
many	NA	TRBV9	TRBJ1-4	TGTGCCAGCAGCGTAGGCCAGGGATATAATGAAAAACTGTTTTTT	CASSVGQGYNEKLFF
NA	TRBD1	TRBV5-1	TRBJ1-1	TGCGCCAGCAGCAACACAGGGGTAACGGGTACTAAAGCTTTCTTT	CASSNTGVTGTKAFF
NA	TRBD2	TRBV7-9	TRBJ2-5	TGTGCCAGCAGCTTGCCCTCGGGAACTAGCGGGACCCGGCAAGAGACCCAGTACTTC	CASSLPSGTSGTRQETQYF
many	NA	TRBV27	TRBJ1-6	TGTGCCAGCAGTTTATCACTCACTTCACCCCTCCACTTT	CASSLSLTSPLHF
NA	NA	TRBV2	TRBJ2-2	TGTGCCAGCAGTGGAAGCTTGGCCGGGGAGCTGTTTTTT	CASSGSLAGELFF
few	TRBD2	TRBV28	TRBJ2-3	TGTGCCAGCAGTTCCCTCCTAGCGGGAGTGTCCTTGTCCCCAGATACGCAGTATTTT	CASSSLLAGVSLSPDTQYF
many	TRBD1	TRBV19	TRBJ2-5	TGTGCCAGTAGTTCGCGACAGGGCGGGGAGACCCAGTACTTC	CASSSRQGGETQYF
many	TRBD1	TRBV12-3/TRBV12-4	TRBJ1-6	TGTGCCAGCAGGGGGGGGGCCGGGACAGGTCCTCTACCCCTCCACTTT	CASRGGAGTGPLPLHF
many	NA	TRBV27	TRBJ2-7	TGTGCCAGCAGTTTATCTCCAGAATACGAGCAGTACTTC	CASSLSPEYEQYF
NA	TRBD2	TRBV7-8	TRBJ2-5	TGTGCCAGCAGCTTAGCCCCCCTCCGGACTAGCGGAGAGACCCAGTACTTC	CASSLAPLRTSGETQYF
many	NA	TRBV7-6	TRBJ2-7	TGTGCCAGCAGCTTAGAAATTGCGGAAGAGAGCTCCTACGAGCAGTACTTC	CASSLEIAEESSYEQYF
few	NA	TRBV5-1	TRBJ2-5	TGCGCCAGCGCCCTGGGTACAGAGACCCAGTACTTC	CASALGTETQYF
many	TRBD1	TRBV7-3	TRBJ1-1	TGTGCCAGCAGCTTAGACAGGGTGGGAGGCACTGAAGCTTTCTTT	CASSLDRVGGTEAFF
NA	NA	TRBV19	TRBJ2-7	TGTGCCAGTAGTATCGTAGGACAGACCGAGCAGTACTTC	CASSIVGQTEQYF
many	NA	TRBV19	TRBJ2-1	TGTGCCAGTAGTACCGTCGGAGGAGGGGGCGCGGGCAATGAGCAGTTCTTC	CASSTVGGGGAGNEQFF
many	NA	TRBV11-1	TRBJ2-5	TGTGCCAGCAGCAAAACGGAATCTCCGGAGACCCAGTACTTC	CASSKTESPETQYF
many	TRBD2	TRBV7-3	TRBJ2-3	TGTGCCAGCAGCCTCGGGACTAGCGGGAGGACCACAGATACGCAGTATTTT	CASSLGTSGRTTDTQYF
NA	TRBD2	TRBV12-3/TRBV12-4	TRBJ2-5	TGTGCCAGCAGTTCCCTAATAGCGGGAGTGGGGAAGACCCAGTACTTC	CASSSLIAGVGKTQYF
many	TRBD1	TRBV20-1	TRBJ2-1	TGCAGCCGGGACAGGGGGCTAGGTGAGCAGTTCTTC	CSRDRGLGEQFF
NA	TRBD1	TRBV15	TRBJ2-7	TGTGCCACCAGCAGCGATTCCGGGACAGGGACTCTCGCTCCCTCCTACGAGCAGTACTTC	CATSSDSGTGTLAPSYEQYF
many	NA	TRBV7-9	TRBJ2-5	TGTGCCAGCAGCTTACCAGAGACCCAGTACTTC	CASSLPETQYF
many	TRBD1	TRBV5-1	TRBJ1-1	TGCGCCAGCAGGACAGGGGCCTTGAACACTGAAGCTTTCTTT	CASRTGALNTEAFF
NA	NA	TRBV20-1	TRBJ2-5	TGCAGTGCTAGAGAGAGGTCTGTGGCGGTACGGACCCAGTACTTC	CSARERSVAVRTQYF